The 14 T cell receptor beta chains reported below all come from one sample, sequenced in a study of blood T cell repertoires in COVID-19. Sequencing was performed with immunoSEQ multiplex PCR; in TCRdb, only in-frame clones are kept and a portion is missing. The table records 180,000 or so clones, around 87% of them present only once. The sample taken for sequencing was peripheral blood. Receptors originate from a young man with acute or convalescent COVID-19.

J is TRBJ2-4 and V is TRBV5-1; TRBD1 might be the D (6 bases). The CDR3 is 18 residues long. The germline V and J ends were trimmed by 1 base and 0 bases, with 17 bases remaining between them. Germline V CDR1 and CDR2: SGHRS, YFSETQ. CDR3 residues: CASSLQGTWILAKNIQYF. In nucleotides, the CDR3 is TGCGCCAGCAGCTTGCAGGGGACCTGGATTCTAGCCAAAAACATTCAGTACTTC.

This chain connects TRBV6-2 or TRBV6-3 to TRBJ1-2, with 9 bases fitting TRBD1. J lost 3 bases, V lost 0 bases, and 5 bases had no gene match. This CDR3 spans 16 amino acids. Germline CDR1 MNHEY, CDR2 SVGEGT. The CDR3 loop is CASSYSGTGSYYGYTF. The CDR3 DNA sequence: TGTGCCAGCAGTTACTCCGGGACAGGGAGTTACTATGGCTACACCTTC.

The chain links TRBV6-5 to TRBJ2-2; no reliable D call. The V end lost 2 bases, the J end lost 11 bases, and 12 bases lay between the germline ends. The CDR3 sequence is 13 residues long. The germline V gene encodes CDR1 MNHEY and CDR2 SVGAGI. The CDR3 bases are TGTGCCAGCAGTTACGAGGTTGCCAGTGAGCTGTTTTTT. This codes for CASSYEVASELFF.

This chain joins TRBV6-5 and TRBJ2-1, with 8 positions matching TRBD2. With V trimmed by 6 bases and J by 0 bases, 4 bases remained unmatched. The CDR3 loop spans 15 amino acids. Germline V lookup: CDR1 MNHEY, CDR2 SVGAGI. The CDR3: CASSETSDSYNEQFF. DNA of the CDR3: TGTGCCAGCAGCGAGACTAGCGACTCCTACAATGAGCAGTTCTTC.

The genes are TRBV27 and TRBJ1-2, with 8 bases matching TRBD1. The CDR3 runs to 13 residues. J gave up 8 bases and V 5 bases, and 7 bases lay outside the gene matches. Germline values: CDR1 MNHEY, CDR2 SMNVEV (reference sequence). CDR3 sequence: CASSEQGVGGYTF. The CDR3 region has the DNA TGTGCCAGCAGTGAACAGGGGGTGGGAGGCTACACCTTC.

Written as DNA, the CDR3 is TGTGCGACGAGACACAGGGACAATCAGCCCCAGCATTTT. It encodes CATRHRDNQPQHF. The chain links TRBV19 to TRBJ1-5, with a possible D match to TRBD1 (6 bases). Germline V gene sequence: CDR1 LNHDA, CDR2 SQIVND (reference sequence). The CDR3 is made up of 13 amino acids.

The chain carries TRBV6-5 and TRBJ2-5; no clear D. Trimming took 6 bases from V and 5 from J, leaving 4 bases between them. CDR3 length: 10 residues. CDR1 is MNHEY, CDR2 SVGAGI, per germline. The CDR3 DNA sequence: TGTGCCAGCAGACATGAGACCCAGTACTTC. As protein: CASRHETQYF.

V usage is TRBV9 and J usage is TRBJ2-3, with D unclear. The germline gives CDR1 SGDLS, CDR2 YYNGEE. Between the trimmed V and J ends, which lost 6 bases and 2 bases, there was a span of 10 bases. The length of the CDR3 is 13 residues. The CDR3 DNA is TGTGCCAGCAATCCCTCTTCCACAGATACGCAGTATTTT. This encodes CASNPSSTDTQYF.

The rearrangement links TRBV19 to TRBJ1-1, with a tentative D call TRBD1 (6 bases). The CDR3 covers 12 residues. V was cut by 5 bases and J by 11 bases, with 15 bases left in between. Germline V lookup: CDR1 LNHDA, CDR2 SQIVND (reference sequence). The CDR3 DNA reads as TGTGCCAGTAGTGGCGGGGGCTCTCCCGCTTTCTTT. Its translation is CASSGGGSPAFF.

The rearrangement uses TRBV6-5 and TRBJ1-2; no definite D call. The CDR3 has 15 residues. Trimming took off 7 bases at V and 4 bases at J, with 19 bases between the two ends. Germline V gene lookup returns CDR1 MNHEY and CDR2 SVGAGI. CDR3 loop: CASTNPGRGSYGYTF. The CDR3, as DNA: TGTGCCAGCACAAACCCCGGACGGGGAAGCTATGGCTACACCTTC.

DNA for the CDR3: TGTGCCAGCAGTTCCGGGTTGACCGGGGGCGAGCAGTACTTC. Translation: CASSSGLTGGEQYF. The chain uses TRBV27 and TRBJ2-7; D perhaps matches TRBD2 (6 bases). CDR3 size: 14 residues. The germline V and J ends were trimmed by 4 bases and 6 bases, with 16 bases remaining between them. Germline CDR1 MNHEY, CDR2 SMNVEV (reference sequence).

A few counts support this clone. CDR3 sequence (DNA): TGTGCCAGCAGCCGGATAACAGAGAACACTGAAGCTTTCTTT. Translation: CASSRITENTEAFF. The chain has TRBV6-5 and TRBJ1-1; no definite D call. Germline V gives CDR1 MNHEY, CDR2 SVGAGI. The CDR3 has 14 amino acids. The V end lost 6 bases, the J end lost 1 base, and 12 bases lay between the germline ends.

The chain recombines TRBV10-3 with TRBJ1-4; maybe TRBD1 (5 bases). CDR3 length: 13 amino acids. Trimming took 6 bases from V and 8 from J, leaving 13 bases between them. The germline V gene encodes CDR1 ENHRY and CDR2 SYGVKD. CDR3 in amino acids: CAISGGSGEKLFF. DNA for the CDR3: TGTGCCATCAGCGGGGGGAGTGGAGAAAAACTGTTTTTT.

The CDR3 nucleotides are TGTGCCAGTAGTAGCGGGGCTCCGGAGCAGTACTTC. This gives the protein CASSSGAPEQYF. The gene calls are TRBV19 and TRBJ2-7; D is perhaps TRBD2 (6 bases). There are 12 residues in the CDR3. Trimming took off 4 bases at V and 7 bases at J, with 11 bases between the two ends. Germline CDR1 reads LNHDA; CDR2 reads SQIVND (reference sequence). The variable domain in full, completed from reference TRBV19 and TRBJ2-7, reads DGGITQSPKYLFRKEGQNVTLSCEQNLNHDAMYWYRQDPGQGLRLIYYSQIVNDFQKGDIAEGYSVSREKKESFPLTVTSAQKNPTAFYLCASSSGAPEQYFGPGTRLTVT.